The 32 T cell receptor beta chains below all came from one sample that was sequenced in a study of Tregs in tolerant kidney transplant recipients (dated by TCRdb to the late 2010s). The time point label here, explained by the study, means: blood sample drawn before combined kidney and bone marrow transplant. Libraries were made using the immunoSEQ multiplex PCR assay. TCRdb obtained this table from immuneACCESS and retained in-frame rearrangements with V and J assigned. These tables miss some clones; where compared with another copy, unresolved V genes account for less than half of the shortfall, and the remainder is unexplained. The sample table gives 50,000 or so clones. Under 0.9% of the sample comes from the top ten. The source material was CD4+ T cells from blood, sampled before the transplant. These receptors came from a human donor who received a combined kidney and bone marrow transplant.

On this clone itself: From the germline J gene comes the end of the CDR3, since the read stops 3 residues before it. The V call is TRBV30, the J call TRBJ2-7, with TRBD2 matching 9 bases. V shed 7 bases and J 0 bases; nucleotides not matched to a gene: 10. CDR1 is GTSNPN and CDR2 is SVGIG in the germline V gene (reference sequence). The CDR3 contains 15 residues. CDR3 sequence: CAYKLGSGSSYEQYF. The sequenced part of the CDR3 DNA is TGTGCCTATAAACTAGGTAGCGGGAGCTCCTACGAG.

Of note for this clone: The read ends 3 residues shy of where the CDR3 ends; the end is completed using the germline J gene. The chain employs TRBV5-1 and TRBJ2-3, with unresolved D. Looked up from germline, CDR1 is SGHRS and CDR2 is YFSETQ. The CDR3 sequence is 13 residues long. The V end lost 1 base, the J end lost 2 bases, and 5 bases lay between the germline ends. The sequenced CDR3 bases are TGCGCCAGCAGCTTGCAGGTCACAGATACG. Protein sequence: CASSLQVTDT. The CDR3 in full is CASSLQVTDTQYF.

With regard to this clone: The CDR3 end is not reached by the read, which stops 3 residues before it; the germline J gene fills it in. The gene calls are TRBV20-1 and TRBJ2-3, with 11 bases lining up with TRBD2. Germline V lookup: CDR1 DFQATT, CDR2 SNEGSKA (reference sequence). With V trimmed by 6 bases and J by 2 bases, 7 bases remained unmatched. This CDR3 is 15 amino acids long. The CDR3 loop reads CSAPTSGEPTDTQYF. The sequenced CDR3 bases are TGCAGTGCCCCGACTAGCGGGGAGCCCACAGATACG.

On this clone: With the read ending 3 residues before the CDR3 end, the germline J gene is used to fill in that end. The chain uses TRBV7-9 and TRBJ2-5; the D is unclear. This CDR3 is 13 amino acids long. Trimming took off 1 base at V and 2 bases at J, with 5 bases between the two ends. Germline CDR1 SEHNR, CDR2 FQNEAQ (reference sequence). The covered CDR3 bases are TGTGCCAGCAGCTTAGTTGTACAAGAGACC. Translating gives CASSLVVQET. The whole CDR3 protein reads CASSLVVQETQYF.

As regards this clone: The read gets to within 3 residues of the CDR3 end, and the germline J gene fills in the rest. The V call is TRBV13, the J call TRBJ1-2; TRBD1 aligns across 7 bases. The CDR3 has 13 residues. From germline, CDR1 is PRHDT and CDR2 FYEKMQ (reference sequence). The V segment lost 5 bases and the J segment 7 bases; nucleotides outside the gene matches: 7. CDR3 bases read: TGTGCCAGCAGCACCGACAGGGAGATTGGC. Protein product: CASSTDREIG. The full CDR3 is CASSTDREIGYTF.

About this clone: The CDR3 is cut off 3 residues early in the read; its end comes from the germline J gene. The V call is TRBV19, the J call TRBJ2-1, with D perhaps TRBD1 or TRBD2 (5 bases each). Trimming stripped 5 bases from V and 0 bases from J, with 14 bases between. Germline values: CDR1 LNHDA, CDR2 SQIVND (reference sequence). CDR3 length: 16 residues. The sequenced part of the CDR3 DNA is TGTGCCAGTAGTCCCCGCGCAGGGAGCTCCTACAATGAG. Translated, it gives CASSPRAGSSYNE. The CDR3 as a whole reads CASSPRAGSSYNEQFF.

As regards this clone: Coverage ceases 3 residues before the CDR3 finishes, and the germline J gene fills in the end. The rearrangement joins TRBV18 to TRBJ2-7; 10 bases line up with TRBD2. Germline values: CDR1 KGHSH, CDR2 LQKENI. The V segment lost 4 bases and the J segment 2 bases; nucleotides outside the gene matches: 2. CDR3 length: 14 amino acids. CDR3 sequence: CASSLSGGPYEQYF. CDR3 bases read: TGTGCCAGCTCACTTAGCGGGGGGCCCTACGAG.

Points on this clone: The read is 3 residues too short to cover the CDR3 end, so that end is filled in from the germline J gene. The chain links TRBV7-8 to TRBJ1-1; 9 positions agree with TRBD1. The CDR3 has 16 residues. The germline V gene encodes CDR1 SGHVS and CDR2 FQNEAQ. V was pared by 0 bases and J by 4 bases, with 6 bases of the junction left unmatched. Incomplete CDR3 DNA: TGTGCCAGCAGCTTAGCCGAGGACAGGGGATTCACTGAA. The encoded protein is CASSLAEDRGFTE. The full CDR3 reads CASSLAEDRGFTEAFF. The full variable domain, its missing parts supplied by reference TRBV7-8 and TRBJ1-1, is GAGVSQSPRYKVAKRGQDVALRCDPISGHVSLFWYQQALGQGPEFLTYFQNEAQLDKSGLPSDRFFAERPEGSVSTLKIQRTQQEDSAVYLCASSLAEDRGFTEAFFGQGTRLTVV.

On this clone: The read terminates 3 residues before the CDR3 end, so the remaining end is supplied by the germline J gene. The chain is built from TRBV5-6 and TRBJ1-2, with TRBD1 matching over 9 bases. The V segment lost 3 bases and the J segment 4 bases; nucleotides outside the gene matches: 4. The CDR3 runs to 14 residues. The V gene's germline CDR1 is SGHDT and CDR2 YYEEEE. The CDR3 loop is CASSSGTGSYGYTF. The DNA read from the CDR3 is TGTGCCAGCAGCTCCGGGACAGGGAGCTATGGC. Based on the CDR3 plus reference TRBV5-6 and TRBJ1-2, the full variable domain is DAGVTQSPTHLIKTRGQQVTLRCSPKSGHDTVSWYQQALGQGPQFIFQYYEEEERQRGNFPDRFSGHQFPNYSSELNVNALLLGDSALYLCASSSGTGSYGYTFGSGTRLTVV.

About this clone: The read ends 3 residues early relative to the CDR3; the germline J gene fills the gap. The gene calls are TRBV7-6 and TRBJ2-5; TRBD2 aligns across 11 bases. Per the germline V gene, CDR1 is SGHVS and CDR2 is FNYEAQ. The CDR3 totals 17 residues. The junction had 8 bases not matched to a gene; V was cut back by 4 bases and J by 1 base. This CDR3 reads CASSSLGLAGGQETQYF. The CDR3 DNA, read in part, is TGTGCCAGCAGCTCCTTAGGGCTAGCGGGGGGCCAAGAGACC.

Comment on this clone: The missing CDR3 end, 3 residues past where the read stops, is filled in from the germline J gene. This sequence joins TRBV2 and TRBJ2-7; 9 nucleotides line up with TRBD2. V was clipped by 6 bases and J by 6 bases; unmatched bases: 12. Looked up from germline, CDR1 is SNHLY and CDR2 is FYNNEI. The CDR3 contains 15 residues. CDR3 DNA, as far as it was read: TGTGCCAGCAGACTGCTAGGACTAGCGTCGGGCGAG. The encoded protein is CASRLLGLASGE. In full, the CDR3 is CASRLLGLASGEQYF.

Details on this clone: Coverage ceases 3 residues before the CDR3 finishes, and the germline J gene fills in the end. The chain combines TRBV7-2 with TRBJ1-5; D uncertain. The CDR3 runs to 12 residues. CDR1 and CDR2 from the germline V gene are SGHTA and FQGNSA. Trimming removed 4 bases at V and 4 bases at J, with 5 bases between. The sequenced CDR3 bases are TGTGCCAGCAGCTCCCCTAATCAGCCC. Protein product: CASSSPNQP. The entire CDR3 is CASSSPNQPQHF.

Notes on this clone: The read comes to an end 3 residues before the CDR3 does, leaving the germline J gene to fill in the end. The chain recombines TRBV6-1 with TRBJ1-6; 9 nucleotides line up with TRBD1. The CDR3 totals 15 residues. The V gene end was trimmed by 4 bases and the J gene end by 4 bases; junction bases not matched to a gene: 2. Germline V lookup: CDR1 MNHNS, CDR2 SASEGT. The CDR3 DNA, read in part, is TGTGCCAGCAGTGCACAGGGGGCATATAATTCACCC. It is translated as CASSAQGAYNSP. In full, the CDR3 reads CASSAQGAYNSPLHF.

Notes on this clone: The read finishes 3 residues shy of the CDR3 end, and the germline J gene is used to complete it. This rearrangement joins TRBV20-1 to TRBJ2-3, with D unresolved. V was cut by 0 bases and J by 6 bases, with 10 bases left in between. The CDR3 runs 13 residues. Germline assignment: CDR1 DFQATT and CDR2 SNEGSKA (reference sequence). CDR3 amino acids: CSARDPGSDTQYF. CDR3 DNA (partial): TGCAGTGCTAGAGATCCAGGTTCTGATACG.

In the case of this clone: The read ends 3 residues before the CDR3 terminus; that terminus is restored from the germline J gene. The chain couples TRBV10-3 to TRBJ2-7; 7 bases agree with TRBD1. CDR3 size: 16 residues. The ends lost 3 bases at V and 1 base at J; junction bases unmatched: 9. CDR1 and CDR2 (germline): ENHRY, SYGVKD. Partial CDR3 DNA: TGTGCCATCAGTGACAACCGGGACAGAGGATCCTACGAG. Amino acids: CAISDNRDRGSYE. The whole CDR3 is CAISDNRDRGSYEQYF.

In regard to this clone: Coverage ceases 3 residues before the CDR3 finishes, and the germline J gene fills in the end. The genes are TRBV18 and TRBJ1-5; possibly TRBD1 for D (6 bases). CDR1 and CDR2 (germline): KGHSH, LQKENI. V was pared by 2 bases and J by 3 bases, with 8 bases between. This CDR3 has 14 residues. The CDR3 bases that were read are TGTGCCAGCTCACCAGGACAGCTCAATCAGCCC. Its translation: CASSPGQLNQP. The CDR3 in full is CASSPGQLNQPQHF.

With regard to this clone: From the germline J gene comes the end of the CDR3, since the read stops 3 residues before it. This chain connects TRBV18 to TRBJ1-4, with D hard to call. There are 14 residues in the CDR3. V was trimmed by 5 bases and J by 3 bases, leaving 10 bases between them. The V gene's germline CDR1 is KGHSH and CDR2 LQKENI. CDR3 sequence reads: CASSSGVSNEKLFF. The sequenced CDR3 bases are TGTGCCAGCTCAAGCGGGGTCTCTAATGAAAAA.

In regard to this clone: The read terminates 3 residues before the CDR3 end, so the remaining end is supplied by the germline J gene. The chain is built from TRBV19 and TRBJ2-2; 12 bases are a match to TRBD1. Germline CDR1 is LNHDA and CDR2 is SQIVND (reference sequence). CDR3 length: 19 amino acids. The ends lost 6 bases at V and 3 bases at J; junction bases unmatched: 14. CDR3 amino acids: CASSVNRPGQGAYTGELFF. CDR3 DNA (partial): TGTGCCAGTAGCGTTAATCGCCCGGGACAGGGGGCTTACACCGGGGAG. The full variable domain, completed using reference TRBV19 and TRBJ2-2, is DGGITQSPKYLFRKEGQNVTLSCEQNLNHDAMYWYRQDPGQGLRLIYYSQIVNDFQKGDIAEGYSVSREKKESFPLTVTSAQKNPTAFYLCASSVNRPGQGAYTGELFFGEGSRLTVL.

Turning to this clone: The CDR3 extends 3 residues past the end of the read, so its final part is completed from the germline J gene. The chain couples TRBV7-9 to TRBJ2-5; 11 nucleotides line up with TRBD2. Germline V gene sequence: CDR1 SEHNR, CDR2 FQNEAQ (reference sequence). This CDR3 has 15 amino acids. The ends lost 5 bases at V and 7 bases at J; junction bases unmatched: 9. The sequenced CDR3 bases are TGTGCCAGCAGCCTCGGACTAGCGGGTACGGGGACC. The encoded protein is CASSLGLAGTGT. In full, the CDR3 reads CASSLGLAGTGTQYF.

As regards this clone: From the germline J gene comes the end of the CDR3, since the read stops 3 residues before it. V gene TRBV5-1 combines with J gene TRBJ2-5; D is undetermined. This CDR3 has 13 amino acids. Trimming took 9 bases from V and 4 from J, leaving 16 bases between them. From germline, CDR1 is SGHRS and CDR2 YFSETQ. The sequenced CDR3 bases are TGCGCCACCGCCATGGCAGGATCAGAGACC. Its translation is CATAMAGSET. The complete CDR3 reads CATAMAGSETQYF.

A remark on this clone: The read comes to an end 3 residues before the CDR3 does, leaving the germline J gene to fill in the end. The chain recombines TRBV7-9 with TRBJ2-1; 11 bases fit TRBD2. Unmatched junction bases numbered 7, after V lost 3 bases and J lost 9 bases. Germline CDR1 and CDR2: SEHNR and FQNEAQ (reference sequence). The CDR3 contains 15 residues. The CDR3 DNA, read in part, is TGTGCCAGCAGCTTTATTAGCGGGGGGGACGGTGAG. Residues: CASSFISGGDGE. The whole CDR3 reads CASSFISGGDGEQFF.

The sequenced CDR3 bases are TGTGCCAGCAGCTTCTTTATCGTAGGACAGGGCACTCAAGAGACC. Translation: CASSFFIVGQGTQET. The entire CDR3 protein reads CASSFFIVGQGTQETQYF. V usage is TRBV7-6 and J usage is TRBJ2-5, with 8 bases that match TRBD1. The sequenced fragment ends 3 residues before the CDR3 boundary, so the rest is inferred from the germline J gene. The CDR3 length is 18 residues. Germline CDR1 reads SGHVS; CDR2 reads FNYEAQ. V was clipped by 3 bases and J by 2 bases; unmatched bases: 14.

To note about this clone: The CDR3 end is not reached by the read, which stops 3 residues before it; the germline J gene fills it in. The chain is built from TRBV5-1 and TRBJ2-5, with D unresolved. Germline loops: CDR1 SGHRS, CDR2 YFSETQ. The CDR3 is 18 amino acids. V was cut by 2 bases and J by 3 bases, with 23 bases left in between. The sequenced CDR3 bases are TGCGCCAGCAGCTTCACCTCCCAACGAGCTTTCTCCAAAGAGACC. It encodes CASSFTSQRAFSKET. The full CDR3 sequence reads CASSFTSQRAFSKETQYF.

With respect to this clone: Coverage ceases 3 residues before the CDR3 finishes, and the germline J gene fills in the end. The rearrangement uses TRBV7-9 and TRBJ2-5, with 13 bases identical to TRBD2. The CDR3 runs to 14 residues. Germline CDR1 is SEHNR and CDR2 is FQNEAQ (reference sequence). J was trimmed by 1 base and V by 10 bases; bases with no gene match: 3. CDR3 in amino acids: CANGTSGTQETQYF. CDR3 DNA (partial): TGTGCCAACGGGACTAGCGGGACCCAAGAGACC. Using reference TRBV7-9 and TRBJ2-5 for the parts outside the CDR3, the full variable domain is DTGVSQNPRHKITKRGQNVTFRCDPISEHNRLYWYRQTLGQGPEFLTYFQNEAQLEKSRLLSDRFSAERPKGSFSTLEIQRTEQGDSAMYLCANGTSGTQETQYFGPGTRLLVL.

Comment on this clone: Coverage ceases 3 residues before the CDR3 finishes, and the germline J gene fills in the end. The chain couples TRBV7-7 to TRBJ2-2, with 8 bases identical to TRBD2. After removal of 0 bases from V and 4 bases from J, the junction contained 7 bases not matched to a gene. CDR1 SSHAT and CDR2 FNYEAQ come from the germline V gene (reference sequence). The CDR3 loop spans 17 amino acids. The chain's CDR3 is CASSLAFGGGATGELFF. The part of the CDR3 DNA that was read is TGTGCCAGCAGCTTAGCGTTCGGGGGGGGCGCCACCGGGGAG.

Regarding this clone: Read sequence stops 3 residues before the CDR3 end, and the germline J gene provides the missing end. The rearrangement joins TRBV29-1 to TRBJ2-3; TRBD2 matches at 7 bases. The CDR3 runs to 13 residues. From germline, CDR1 is SQVTM and CDR2 ANQGSEA. Trimming took 4 bases from V and 2 from J; bases not matched to a gene: 3. CDR3 DNA (partial): TGCAGCGTTGTGGCGGGAGCCACAGATACG. This encodes CSVVAGATDT. The full-length CDR3 reads as CSVVAGATDTQYF.

Details on this clone: The read falls 3 residues short of the CDR3 end, and the missing part is taken from the germline J gene. V and J are TRBV5-4 and TRBJ2-2; TRBD1 matches 7 bases. The V gene's germline CDR1 is SGHNT and CDR2 YYREEE (reference sequence). CDR3 length: 15 residues. V was pared by 2 bases and J by 3 bases, with 4 bases of the junction left unmatched. The CDR3 is CASSLGGTYTGELFF. CDR3 DNA, as far as it was read: TGTGCCAGCAGCTTAGGGGGCACGTACACCGGGGAG.

A word on this clone: Read sequence stops 3 residues before the CDR3 end, and the germline J gene provides the missing end. The chain carries TRBV5-1 and TRBJ1-2, with D perhaps matching TRBD1 (5 bases). The germline gives CDR1 SGHRS, CDR2 YFSETQ. The CDR3 extends over 15 amino acids. The germline V and J ends were trimmed by 4 bases and 2 bases, with 15 bases remaining between them. CDR3 region: CASSAGHRENYGYTF. Incomplete CDR3 DNA: TGCGCCAGCAGCGCAGGACACCGCGAGAACTATGGC.

For this clone: The CDR3 is cut off 3 residues early in the read; its end comes from the germline J gene. The rearrangement uses TRBV5-1 and TRBJ2-2, with 8 bases aligning to TRBD1. The CDR3 covers 16 residues. V trimming: 1 base; J trimming: 4 bases; junction bases outside the gene matches: 6. CDR1 SGHRS and CDR2 YFSETQ come from the germline V gene. CDR3 bases read: TGCGCCAGCAGCTTGCAGGGGGCCTCGAGCACCGGGGAG. This encodes CASSLQGASSTGE. In full, the CDR3 reads CASSLQGASSTGELFF. The full variable domain, rest sourced from reference TRBV5-1 and TRBJ2-2, is KAGVTQTPRYLIKTRGQQVTLSCSPISGHRSVSWYQQTPGQGLQFLFEYFSETQRNKGNFPGRFSGRQFSNSRSEMNVSTLELGDSALYLCASSLQGASSTGELFFGEGSRLTVL.

Worth noting for this clone: The CDR3 extends 3 residues past the end of the read, so its final part is completed from the germline J gene. The chain is built from TRBV19 and TRBJ1-2; D is perhaps TRBD1 (5 bases). This CDR3 contains 16 residues. Trimming removed 5 bases from V and 1 base from J, with 17 bases in between. The germline CDR1 and CDR2 sequences are LNHDA and SQIVND (reference sequence). The CDR3 bases that were read are TGTGCCAGTAGTTATATTATCCATGGACATAACTATGGC. Amino acids: CASSYIIHGHNYG. The whole CDR3 reads CASSYIIHGHNYGYTF.

Regarding this clone: Read data end 3 residues before the CDR3 end; the end is taken from the germline J gene. The J gene is TRBJ2-1, the V gene TRBV18, with TRBD1 matching over 7 bases. J gave up 6 bases and V 4 bases, and 3 bases lay outside the gene matches. The CDR3 contains 13 residues. In germline, CDR1 is KGHSH, CDR2 LQKENI. The CDR3 bases that were read are TGTGCCAGCTCACATGGGACAGCCAATGAG. It yields the protein CASSHGTANE. Given in full, the CDR3 is CASSHGTANEQFF.

Worth noting for this clone: The read is 3 residues too short to cover the CDR3 end, so that end is filled in from the germline J gene. The chain is built from TRBV11-2 and TRBJ1-1; D ambiguous. The germline gives CDR1 SGHAT, CDR2 FQNNGV. The CDR3 has 11 residues. The CDR3 sequence: CASSLDREAFF. CDR3 DNA (partial): TGTGCCAGCAGCTTAGACAGAGAA.